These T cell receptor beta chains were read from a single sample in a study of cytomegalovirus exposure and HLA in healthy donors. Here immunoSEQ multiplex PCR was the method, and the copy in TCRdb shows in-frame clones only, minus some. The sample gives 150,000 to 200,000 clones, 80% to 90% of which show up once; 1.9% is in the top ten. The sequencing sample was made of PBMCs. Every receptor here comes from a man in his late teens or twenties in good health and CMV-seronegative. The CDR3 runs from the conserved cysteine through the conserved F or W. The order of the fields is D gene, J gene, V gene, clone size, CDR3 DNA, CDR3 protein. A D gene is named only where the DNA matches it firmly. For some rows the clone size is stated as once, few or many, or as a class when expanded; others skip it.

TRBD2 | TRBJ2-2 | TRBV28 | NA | TGTGCCAGCAGTTCACTTGGGACTAGCCGCTCGAACACCGGGGAGCTGTTTTTT | CASSSLGTSRSNTGELFF
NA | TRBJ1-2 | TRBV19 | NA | TGTGCCAGTAGTATACAGGAAAACTATGGCTACACCTTC | CASSIQENYGYTF
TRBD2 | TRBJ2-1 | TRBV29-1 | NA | TGCAGCGTCCCTTTCGAGCGGGGGGCCTACAATGAGCAGTTCTTC | CSVPFERGAYNEQFF
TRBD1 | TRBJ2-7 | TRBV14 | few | TGTGCCAGCACCTCCTCGGGACAGGGGAGGTACGAGCAGTACTTC | CASTSSGQGRYEQYF
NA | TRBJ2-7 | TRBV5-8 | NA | TGTGCCAGCGGGGCCCCCCCCCTCTACGAGCAGTACTTC | CASGAPPLYEQYF
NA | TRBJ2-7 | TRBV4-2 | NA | TGTGCCAGCAGCCAAGATTTTGGGGCTACCTACGAGCAGTACTTC | CASSQDFGATYEQYF
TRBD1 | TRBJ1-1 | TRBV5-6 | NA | TGTGCCAGCGGGACAGGCGTCAACACTGAAGCTTTCTTT | CASGTGVNTEAFF
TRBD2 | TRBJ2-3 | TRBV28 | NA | TGTGCCAGCAGCCCTACGGGACTAGCGAGAAAAGATACGCAGTATTTT | CASSPTGLARKDTQYF
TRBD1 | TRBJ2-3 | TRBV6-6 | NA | TGTGCCAGCAGTCCCCGGGACAGGGGAGGCACAGATACGCAGTATTTT | CASSPRDRGGTDTQYF
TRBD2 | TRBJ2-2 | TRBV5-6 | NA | TGTGCCAGCAGCTTGCTGGGGCGGGGGGGCCGGTCCGGGGAGCTGTTTTTT | CASSLLGRGGRSGELFF
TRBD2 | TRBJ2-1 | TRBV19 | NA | TGTGCCAGTAGTATAGGAGCGGGAGAGGGATACAATGAGCAGTTCTTC | CASSIGAGEGYNEQFF
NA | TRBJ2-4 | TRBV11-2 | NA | TGTGCCAGCAGCTTAGGAGGGCAGCTAGCCAAAAACATTCAGTACTTC | CASSLGGQLAKNIQYF
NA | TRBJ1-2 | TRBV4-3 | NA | TGCGCCAGCAGCCAAGATCGGTCGGCAGGGGATGGCTACACCTTC | CASSQDRSAGDGYTF
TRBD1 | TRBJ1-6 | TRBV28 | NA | TGTGCCAGCAGCCTTATCCCCCTTCTCCGACAGGGCCATAATTCACCCCTCCACTTT | CASSLIPLLRQGHNSPLHF
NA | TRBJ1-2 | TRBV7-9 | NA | TGTTCCAGCAGCAAGGGGATGAACTATGGCTACACCTTC | CSSSKGMNYGYTF
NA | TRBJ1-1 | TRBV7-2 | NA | TGTGCCAGCAGCCCCGGACAAGGTAGTAGGGACACTGAAGCTTTCTTT | CASSPGQGSRDTEAFF
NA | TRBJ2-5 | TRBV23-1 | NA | TGCGCCAGCAACACCCGAGGTGGCTCCGGGAACCAAGAGACCCAGTACTTC | CASNTRGGSGNQETQYF
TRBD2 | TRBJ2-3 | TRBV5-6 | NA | TGTGCCAGCAGCTTGGCGCTAGCGGGAGGATTTACAGATACGCAGTATTTT | CASSLALAGGFTDTQYF
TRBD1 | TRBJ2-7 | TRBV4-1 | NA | TGCGCCAGCAGCCAACTCGGGACAGGGGCCTACGAGCAGTACTTC | CASSQLGTGAYEQYF
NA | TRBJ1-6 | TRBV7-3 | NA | TGTGCCAGCAGCCTAGGGGTTGGGGGCAAGTCACCCCTCCACTTT | CASSLGVGGKSPLHF
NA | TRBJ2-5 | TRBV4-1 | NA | TGCGCCAGCAGCCAAATGGGGGGGAGGGGGAAAGAGACCCAGTACTTC | CASSQMGGRGKETQYF
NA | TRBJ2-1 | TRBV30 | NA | TGTGCCTGGAGTGTAGTGAGACAGAGCCTGGGTGAGCAGTTCTTC | CAWSVVRQSLGEQFF
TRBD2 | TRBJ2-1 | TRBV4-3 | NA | TGCGCCAGCAGCCAAGAAAATCGACTAGCGGGAGCTGGTGAGCAGTTCTTC | CASSQENRLAGAGEQFF
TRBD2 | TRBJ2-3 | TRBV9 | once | TGTGCCAGCAGCGTAGCTCCGGGGGGAAGCACAGATACGCAGTATTTT | CASSVAPGGSTDTQYF
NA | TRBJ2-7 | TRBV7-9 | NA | TGTGCCAGCAGCCCTAGCGGGCACAGGGGTCTAGCGGGCCTCTACGAGCAGTACTTC | CASSPSGHRGLAGLYEQYF
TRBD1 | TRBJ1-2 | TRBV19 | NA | TGTGCCAGTAGCCTGGGGACAGGGACTGGCTACACCTTC | CASSLGTGTGYTF
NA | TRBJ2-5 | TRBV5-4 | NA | TGTGCCAGCAGCTTGGCAAAAACCGGGACTCCCAGTCGACAGACCCAGTACTTC | CASSLAKTGTPSRQTQYF
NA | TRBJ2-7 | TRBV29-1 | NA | TGCAGCGTTGAAGGGACTGCTTCGGAAGAGCAGTACTTC | CSVEGTASEEQYF
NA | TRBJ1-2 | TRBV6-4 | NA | TGTGCCAGCAGTCCCGACAGGAACTATGGCTACACCTTC | CASSPDRNYGYTF
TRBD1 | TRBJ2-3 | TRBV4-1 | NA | TGCGCCAGCAGCCCCCTTACTGGACAGGGGAGCACAGATACGCAGTATTTT | CASSPLTGQGSTDTQYF
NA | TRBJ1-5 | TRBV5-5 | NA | TGTGCCAGCAGCTTGTTGCCAGGCAGCAATCAGCCCCAGCATTTT | CASSLLPGSNQPQHF
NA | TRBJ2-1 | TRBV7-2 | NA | TGTGCCAGCAGCCCGCGAGCAGGGCTTGGGCAGTTCTTC | CASSPRAGLGQFF
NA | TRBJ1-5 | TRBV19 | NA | TGTGCCAGTAGCCCGACAGCGTATAGCAATCAGCCCCAGCATTTT | CASSPTAYSNQPQHF
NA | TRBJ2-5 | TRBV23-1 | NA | TGCGCCAGCAACCCTTTCGCAGGCTGCCGTAAGGAGACCCAGTACTTC | CASNPFAGCRKETQYF
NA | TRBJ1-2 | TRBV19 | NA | TGTGCCAGTAGTATACAGGGTGCTGGCTACACCTTC | CASSIQGAGYTF
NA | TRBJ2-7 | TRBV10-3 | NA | TGTGCCATCAGATCTGACAGGGACGGGAGCGAGCAGTACTTC | CAIRSDRDGSEQYF
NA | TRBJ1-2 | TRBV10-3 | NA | TGTGCCATCAGGCGGGCCGGAGGGGACGGCTACACCTTC | CAIRRAGGDGYTF
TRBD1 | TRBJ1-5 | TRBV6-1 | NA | TGTGCCAGCAGTGTGACAGGGCTTGATCAGCCCCAGCATTTT | CASSVTGLDQPQHF
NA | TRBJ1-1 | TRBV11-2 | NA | TGTGCCAGCGGGGGGGTCGGGGGCCCGGGCACTGAAGCTTTCTTT | CASGGVGGPGTEAFF
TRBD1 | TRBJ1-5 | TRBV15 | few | TGTGCCACCAGCAGAGATCCCGGACAGGGGGGTCAGCCCCAGCATTTT | CATSRDPGQGGQPQHF
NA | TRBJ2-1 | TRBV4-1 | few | TGCGCCAGCAGCCAAGGAGTCGGGGTAAGCTCCTACAATGAGCAGTTCTTC | CASSQGVGVSSYNEQFF
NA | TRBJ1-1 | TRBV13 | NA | TGTGCCAGCAGCTCCGCGGAATCTGAAGCTTTCTTT | CASSSAESEAFF
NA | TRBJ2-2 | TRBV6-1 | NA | TGTGCCAGCAGTGTTGGGCTCGACAACACCGGGGAGCTGTTTTTT | CASSVGLDNTGELFF
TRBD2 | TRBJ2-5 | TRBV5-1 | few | TGCGCCAGCTCCCCTAGCGGGAGGGTTCAAGAGACCCAGTACTTC | CASSPSGRVQETQYF